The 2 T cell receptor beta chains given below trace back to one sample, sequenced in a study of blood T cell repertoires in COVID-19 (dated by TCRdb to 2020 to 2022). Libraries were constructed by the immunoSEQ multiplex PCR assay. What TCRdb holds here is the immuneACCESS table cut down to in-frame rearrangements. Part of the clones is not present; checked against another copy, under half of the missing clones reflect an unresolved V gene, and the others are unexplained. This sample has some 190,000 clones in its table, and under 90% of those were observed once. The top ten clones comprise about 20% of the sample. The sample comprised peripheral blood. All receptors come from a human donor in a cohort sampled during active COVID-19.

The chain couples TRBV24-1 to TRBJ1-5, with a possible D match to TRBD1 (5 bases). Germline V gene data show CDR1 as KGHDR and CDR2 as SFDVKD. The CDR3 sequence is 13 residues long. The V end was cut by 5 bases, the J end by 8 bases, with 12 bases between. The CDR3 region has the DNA TGTGCCACCAGTGGGGGCAGATTCGAGCCCCAGCATTTT. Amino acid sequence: CATSGGRFEPQHF.

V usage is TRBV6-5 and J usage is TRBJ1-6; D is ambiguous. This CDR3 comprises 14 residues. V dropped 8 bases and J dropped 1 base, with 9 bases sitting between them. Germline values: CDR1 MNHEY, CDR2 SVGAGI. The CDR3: CASVEGSYNSPLHF. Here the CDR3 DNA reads TGTGCCAGCGTTGAGGGTTCCTATAATTCACCCCTCCACTTT.